These 31 T cell receptor beta chains originate from one sample sequenced in a study of T cell changes during pregnancy in multiple sclerosis (dated by TCRdb to the late 2010s). The library was generated by the immunoSEQ multiplex PCR assay. Here the immuneACCESS table is served through TCRdb, limited to in-frame sequences with V and J called. Missing clones are a known gap in these copies; in checked studies unresolved V genes cover under half, and the rest lacks a known reason. For this sample there are some 110,000 clones; about 94% appear just once. The ten largest clones represent roughly 1.4% of the sample. The specimen was peripheral blood, collected in the third trimester of pregnancy. These receptor sequences come from a female donor with multiple sclerosis, enrolled in a pregnancy study.

The genes are TRBV7-9 and TRBJ1-2, with D uncertain. CDR1 is SEHNR and CDR2 is FQNEAQ in the germline V gene (reference sequence). This CDR3 contains 14 residues. The V end was cut by 1 base, the J end by 8 bases, with 14 bases between. Written as DNA, the CDR3 is TGTGCCAGCAGCTTAGGACGGTGGGCCTTCGGCTACACCTTC. It encodes CASSLGRWAFGYTF.

V is TRBV19 and J is TRBJ2-1, with 8 bases that match TRBD2. V lost 3 bases, J lost 0 bases, and 1 base stayed unmatched. CDR1 and CDR2 from the germline V gene are LNHDA and SQIVND (reference sequence). There are 15 residues in the CDR3. DNA of the CDR3: TGTGCCAGTAGTATTAGCGGGGCCTCCTACAATGAGCAGTTCTTC. Translation: CASSISGASYNEQFF.

The J gene is TRBJ1-5, the V gene TRBV7-3; no definite D call. The CDR3 runs 14 residues. V was trimmed by 5 bases and J by 0 bases, leaving 8 bases between them. Germline V gene lookup returns CDR1 SGHTA and CDR2 FQGTGA. The CDR3 DNA reads as TGTGCCAGCAGCGCCCCGGGTAGCAATCAGCCCCAGCATTTT. Protein product: CASSAPGSNQPQHF.

This chain links TRBV6-1 with TRBJ1-5; 9 bases align to TRBD1. This CDR3 contains 14 residues. V lost 6 bases and J lost 9; bases outside the gene matches: 9. Germline-derived CDR1 and CDR2 are MNHNS and SASEGT. The CDR3 DNA reads as TGTGCCAGCAGGAGGGACAGGGCTTCGGGGCCCCAGCATTTT. Its protein is CASRRDRASGPQHF.

The chain uses TRBV7-2 and TRBJ2-1; D unclear. V lost 5 bases to trimming and J lost 0 bases, with 11 bases between them. CDR3 length: 15 amino acids. Germline V gene lookup returns CDR1 SGHTA and CDR2 FQGNSA. DNA of the CDR3: TGTGCCAGCAGCCCAGACACGAGCTCCTACAATGAGCAGTTCTTC. Protein: CASSPDTSSYNEQFF.

CDR3 nucleotide sequence: TGTGCCAGTAGTATTACCCGACAGGGGGCGACGAGCAATCAGCCCCAGCATTTT. It specifies CASSITRQGATSNQPQHF. The chain employs TRBV19 and TRBJ1-5, with TRBD1 matching 10 bases. This CDR3 has 18 amino acids. The germline CDR1 and CDR2 sequences are LNHDA and SQIVND (reference sequence). Unmatched junction bases numbered 9, after V lost 3 bases and J lost 1 base.

The chain couples TRBV11-2 to TRBJ2-7, with D possibly being TRBD2 (7 bases). The CDR3 covers 15 residues. The V gene lost 5 bases and the J gene lost 2 bases, with 16 bases spanning the gap. CDR1 is SGHAT, CDR2 FQNNGV, per germline. CDR3 DNA sequence: TGTGCCAGCAGCCCAAGGTCGGGGGGCCCCTACGAGCAGTACTTC. Residues: CASSPRSGGPYEQYF.

The chain uses TRBV5-1 and TRBJ1-2; D not resolved. This CDR3 region has 17 residues. Trimming pared 4 bases from V and 0 bases from J, leaving 19 bases between. The germline V gene has CDR1 SGHRS and CDR2 YFSETQ. CDR3 sequence (DNA): TGCGCCAGCAGCCCGGCAGCGGACCGAGTCTCTAACTATGGCTACACCTTC. The encoded protein is CASSPAADRVSNYGYTF.

The V call is TRBV7-9, the J call TRBJ1-2; 8 bases are shared with TRBD1. The CDR3 is 14 amino acids. J was trimmed by 7 bases and V by 4 bases; bases with no gene match: 8. CDR1 and CDR2 (germline): SEHNR, FQNEAQ (reference sequence). In DNA form, the CDR3 reads TGTGCCAGCAGCTCCACCAGGGGGCAGGGTGGCTACACCTTC. Protein: CASSSTRGQGGYTF.

CDR3 protein: CASSINGVKDTEAFF. The DNA for the CDR3 is TGTGCCAGTAGTATCAACGGGGTTAAGGACACTGAAGCTTTCTTT. The rearrangement uses TRBV19 and TRBJ1-1; D gene unclear. Trimming pared 3 bases from V and 3 bases from J, leaving 14 bases between. The germline gives CDR1 LNHDA, CDR2 SQIVND (reference sequence). The CDR3 runs 15 residues.

V and J are TRBV28 and TRBJ1-4; 11 bases are shared with TRBD1. Trimming took 7 bases from V and 6 from J; bases not matched to a gene: 4. This CDR3 has 14 amino acids. Germline assignment: CDR1 MDHEN and CDR2 SYDVKM. The CDR3 coding sequence is TGTGCCAGCACCGAGGACAGGGGGCATGAAAAACTGTTTTTT. It encodes CASTEDRGHEKLFF.

CDR3 in DNA: TGTGCCAGCAGTTACTCGTTAACCGAGCGGGGCCTGACCTACGAGCAGTACTTC. This codes for CASSYSLTERGLTYEQYF. This chain uses TRBV6-7 with TRBJ2-7; 7 bases fit TRBD2. TRBV6-7 is marked as an open reading frame, function uncertain. V lost 0 bases and J lost 2; bases outside the gene matches: 13. The CDR3 is made up of 18 amino acids.

V usage is TRBV28 and J usage is TRBJ1-1, with 7 bases matching TRBD1. Unmatched junction bases numbered 9, after V lost 5 bases and J lost 3 bases. The CDR3 is 15 amino acids. In germline, CDR1 is MDHEN, CDR2 SYDVKM. CDR3 bases: TGTGCCAGCAGTCCTCCTGGGACAGCCGACACTGAAGCTTTCTTT. This encodes CASSPPGTADTEAFF.

J is TRBJ2-7 and V is TRBV27; TRBD2 matches 13 bases. This CDR3 has 16 amino acids. Germline CDR1 reads MNHEY; CDR2 reads SMNVEV (reference sequence). The trim removed 3 bases at V and 5 bases at J, leaving 7 bases unmatched. CDR3 loop: CASSFRTSGSGNEQYF. The CDR3 region has the DNA TGTGCCAGCAGTTTTCGGACTAGCGGGAGTGGGAACGAGCAGTACTTC.

The rearrangement uses TRBV30 and TRBJ1-6; 8 bases are shared with TRBD1. The V gene's germline CDR1 is GTSNPN and CDR2 SVGIG (reference sequence). V shed 3 bases and J 5 bases; nucleotides not matched to a gene: 0. CDR3 size: 13 residues. The CDR3 DNA sequence: TGTGCCTGGAGGACAGGGGATAATTCACCCCTCCACTTT. As protein: CAWRTGDNSPLHF. Full variable domain (rest looked up from reference TRBV30 and TRBJ1-6): SQTIHQWPATLVQPVGSPLSLECTVEGTSNPNLYWYRQAAGRGLQLLFYSVGIGQISSEVPQNLSASRPQDRQFILSSKKLLLSDSGFYLCAWRTGDNSPLHFGNGTRLTVT.

This clone was counted once. For the CDR3, the DNA is TGTGCCAGTAGAGAAGCGGGTAGCGTCACAGATACGCAGTATTTT. Its protein is CASREAGSVTDTQYF. The gene calls are TRBV19 and TRBJ2-3; possible D gene TRBD2, 6 bases. V lost 6 bases to trimming and J lost 2 bases, with 15 bases between them. This CDR3 is 15 amino acids long. Germline values: CDR1 LNHDA, CDR2 SQIVND (reference sequence).

The rearrangement uses TRBV5-1 and TRBJ1-1; D ambiguous. Trimming took 4 bases from V and 4 from J, leaving 17 bases between them. CDR1 is SGHRS and CDR2 is YFSETQ in the germline V gene. The CDR3 contains 15 residues. The CDR3 protein is CASSPRAGESTEAFF. In nucleotides, the CDR3 is TGCGCCAGCAGCCCCCGTGCGGGAGAGAGCACTGAAGCTTTCTTT.

The chain has TRBV21-1 and TRBJ1-2; TRBD1 is the table's D call and was not checked against the DNA. TRBV21-1 is designated a pseudogene. The CDR3 contains 13 residues. The CDR3 nucleotides read TGTGCCACCCAAAAAAGGGGAATGGGAGGCTACACCTTC. It codes for CATQKRGMGGYTF.

The J gene is TRBJ1-1, the V gene TRBV19; D gene unclear. The germline V gene encodes CDR1 LNHDA and CDR2 SQIVND (reference sequence). The CDR3 runs 15 residues. V shed 6 bases and J shed 0 bases, with 14 bases lying between them. Written as DNA, the CDR3 is TGTGCCAGTAGCCGCCTTGACATACTGAACACTGAAGCTTTCTTT. Protein product: CASSRLDILNTEAFF.

The J gene is TRBJ2-1, the V gene TRBV4-1; weak D call: TRBD2 (5 bases). Trimming left V 0 bases short and J 5 bases short, with 8 bases between. This CDR3 is built from 14 residues. Germline loops: CDR1 MGHRA, CDR2 YSYEKL. CDR3 nucleotide sequence: TGCGCCAGCAGCCAAGATAGCGCGAACAATGAGCAGTTCTTC. Protein product: CASSQDSANNEQFF.

The chain carries TRBV5-1 and TRBJ2-3; 10 positions match TRBD2. This CDR3 has 15 amino acids. Germline V CDR1 and CDR2: SGHRS, YFSETQ. The junction had 6 bases not matched to a gene; V was cut back by 6 bases and J by 2 bases. As DNA, the CDR3 is TGCGCCAGCACCCTAGCGGGGGCCCACACAGATACGCAGTATTTT. Amino acid sequence: CASTLAGAHTDTQYF.

This chain connects TRBV7-2 to TRBJ1-1, with a weak D call TRBD1 (6 bases). This CDR3 is built from 15 residues. Germline V CDR1 and CDR2: SGHTA, FQGNSA. With 3 bases removed from V and 4 bases from J, the gap between germline ends came to 15 bases. CDR3 DNA: TGTGCCAGCAGCTTCGGGGGGGCGCCGAGCACTGAAGCTTTCTTT. This gives the protein CASSFGGAPSTEAFF.

The chain couples TRBV5-6 to TRBJ2-4, with unresolved D. This CDR3 comprises 15 residues. The germline V and J ends were trimmed by 2 bases and 0 bases, with 9 bases remaining between them. Germline CDR1 is SGHDT and CDR2 is YYEEEE. CDR3 nucleotides: TGTGCCAGCAGCTTCCGAGGAGTAGCCAAAAACATTCAGTACTTC. Protein: CASSFRGVAKNIQYF.

V and J are TRBV7-6 and TRBJ1-6; 7 bases match TRBD1. Germline CDR1 is SGHVS and CDR2 is FNYEAQ. The ends lost 5 bases at V and 7 bases at J; junction bases unmatched: 5. The length of the CDR3 is 14 residues. The CDR3 nucleotides read TGTGCCAGCAGCCCCGGGACAGACAATTCACCCCTCCACTTT. This gives the protein CASSPGTDNSPLHF.

This chain uses TRBV29-1 with TRBJ2-1, with 10 bases fitting TRBD1. CDR3 size: 14 residues. CDR1 SQVTM and CDR2 ANQGSEA come from the germline V gene. The V segment lost 4 bases and the J segment 3 bases; nucleotides outside the gene matches: 3. CDR3 sequence: CSVARDRGYNEQFF. The CDR3 nucleotides read TGCAGCGTTGCCCGGGACAGGGGCTACAATGAGCAGTTCTTC.

The chain joins TRBV6-4 to TRBJ2-1; 8 nucleotides agree with TRBD2. This CDR3 has 16 residues. J gave up 0 bases and V 2 bases, and 3 bases lay outside the gene matches. Germline V gene data show CDR1 as MRHNA and CDR2 as SNTAGT. In DNA, the CDR3 is TGTGCCAGCAGTGACAAGCGGGGGAGCTCCTACAATGAGCAGTTCTTC. Amino acids: CASSDKRGSSYNEQFF.

The chain links TRBV14 to TRBJ2-2, with 9 bases lining up with TRBD2. The CDR3 length is 17 residues. V dropped 1 base and J dropped 0; count of bases not matched to a gene: 3. From germline, CDR1 is SGHDN and CDR2 FVKESK. CDR3 in amino acids: CASSQVAGAANTGELFF. CDR3 nucleotide sequence: TGTGCCAGCAGCCAAGTAGCGGGAGCCGCGAACACCGGGGAGCTGTTTTTT. Full variable domain (rest looked up from reference TRBV14 and TRBJ2-2): EAGVTQFPSHSVIEKGQTVTLRCDPISGHDNLYWYRRVMGKEIKFLLHFVKESKQDESGMPNNRFLAERTGGTYSTLKVQPAELEDSGVYFCASSQVAGAANTGELFFGEGSRLTVL.

This chain joins TRBV2 and TRBJ2-5; 11 nucleotides agree with TRBD2. The trim removed 6 bases at V and 5 bases at J, leaving 8 bases unmatched. The CDR3 runs to 15 residues. In germline, CDR1 is SNHLY, CDR2 FYNNEI. The CDR3 sequence is CASRATSGGLETQYF. The CDR3 DNA is TGTGCCAGCAGGGCAACTAGCGGGGGTTTGGAGACCCAGTACTTC.

This clone was recorded once. This rearrangement joins TRBV5-1 to TRBJ2-7; 7 bases align to TRBD1. CDR1 SGHRS and CDR2 YFSETQ come from the germline V gene. Losses at the gene ends were 2 bases for V and 5 bases for J; bases not matched to a gene: 7. The CDR3 has 14 residues. The CDR3 coding sequence is TGCGCCAGCAGCTTTAACAGGGGCCCCCACGAGCAGTACTTC. Translation gives CASSFNRGPHEQYF.

V and J are TRBV19 and TRBJ2-7; maybe TRBD2 (6 bases). Germline V gene lookup returns CDR1 LNHDA and CDR2 SQIVND (reference sequence). The CDR3 contains 14 residues. V was shortened by 9 bases and J by 4 bases, with 19 bases between the two germline ends. The chain's CDR3 is CASRRPGVEYEQYF. In DNA form, the CDR3 reads TGTGCCAGCCGGCGTCCGGGGGTGGAATACGAGCAGTACTTC.

The rearrangement joins TRBV5-1 to TRBJ2-7, with 13 bases lining up with TRBD2. J lost 6 bases, V lost 0 bases, and 12 bases had no gene match. The CDR3 runs to 18 residues. Germline V gives CDR1 SGHRS, CDR2 YFSETQ. Here the CDR3 reads CASSLAPTSGRQKSEQYF. As DNA, the CDR3 is TGCGCCAGCAGCTTGGCCCCGACTAGCGGGAGGCAAAAATCCGAGCAGTACTTC. The whole variable domain, filled in from reference TRBV5-1 and TRBJ2-7, reads KAGVTQTPRYLIKTRGQQVTLSCSPISGHRSVSWYQQTPGQGLQFLFEYFSETQRNKGNFPGRFSGRQFSNSRSEMNVSTLELGDSALYLCASSLAPTSGRQKSEQYFGPGTRLTVT.